This T cell receptor (beta chain) was recovered during a study of human thymus T cells. Resections obtained during corrective heart surgery supplied the thymus tissue. The V gene's germline CDR1 is SGHDN and CDR2 FVKESK. The V gene end was trimmed by 2 bases and the J gene end by 4 bases; junction bases not matched to a gene: 6. The CDR3 totals 17 residues. Study-level findings and limits: V and J genes seemed to be used with bias in thymic and blood repertoires. Unrelated individuals had highly overlapping thymic repertoires, as reported in related research.

As concerns this clone: Antigen: not known.

Clones were read by immunoSEQ multiplex PCR, and TCRdb kept only the in-frame ones, dropping some. The sample lists some 78,000 clones, around 96% seen once, with under 0.035% in the top ten. The specimen was thymus tissue. This clonotype originated in a boy younger than two with a congenital heart defect but otherwise immunologically healthy. The chain uses TRBV14 and TRBJ2-1, with TRBD2 matching 12 bases. CDR3 in amino acids: CASSQLGTSGYYNEQFF. The CDR3 region has the DNA TGTGCCAGCAGCCAACTCGGGACTAGCGGGTATTACAATGAGCAGTTCTTC. Looking up the rest from reference TRBV14 and TRBJ2-1 gives the full variable domain: EAGVTQFPSHSVIEKGQTVTLRCDPISGHDNLYWYRRVMGKEIKFLLHFVKESKQDESGMPNNRFLAERTGGTYSTLKVQPAELEDSGVYFCASSQLGTSGYYNEQFFGPGTRLTVL.